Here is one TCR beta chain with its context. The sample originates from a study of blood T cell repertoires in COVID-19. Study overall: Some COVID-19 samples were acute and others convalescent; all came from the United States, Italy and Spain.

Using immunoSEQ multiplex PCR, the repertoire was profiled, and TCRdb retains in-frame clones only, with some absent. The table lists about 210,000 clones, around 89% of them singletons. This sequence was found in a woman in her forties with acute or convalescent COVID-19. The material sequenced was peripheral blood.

The CDR3 here is CASSLYSNGRTEAFF. The CDR3 nucleotides are TGTGCCAGCAGCTTATATTCGAACGGGAGGACTGAAGCTTTCTTT. This chain uses TRBV7-2 with TRBJ1-1; D is unclear. Germline V gene lookup returns CDR1 SGHTA and CDR2 FQGNSA. The CDR3 contains 15 residues. The ends were cut back, 2 bases at V and 5 bases at J, with 15 bases in the middle.